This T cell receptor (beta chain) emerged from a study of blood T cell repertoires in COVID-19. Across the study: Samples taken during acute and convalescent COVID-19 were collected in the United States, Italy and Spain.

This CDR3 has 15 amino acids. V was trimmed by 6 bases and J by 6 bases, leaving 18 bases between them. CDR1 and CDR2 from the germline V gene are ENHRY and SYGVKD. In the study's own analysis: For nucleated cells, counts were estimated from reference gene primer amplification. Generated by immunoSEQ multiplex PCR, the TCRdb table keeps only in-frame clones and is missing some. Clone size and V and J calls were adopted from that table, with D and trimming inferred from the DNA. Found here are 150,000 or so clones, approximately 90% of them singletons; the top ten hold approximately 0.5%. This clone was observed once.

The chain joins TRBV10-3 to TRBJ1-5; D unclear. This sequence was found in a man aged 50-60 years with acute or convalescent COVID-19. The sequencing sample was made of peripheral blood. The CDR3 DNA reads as TGTGCCATCAGGACCGAAGAGGGTGTGGGTCAGCCCCAGCATTTT. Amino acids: CAIRTEEGVGQPQHF.